One sample yielded the 24 T cell receptor beta chains listed below, sequenced in a study of blood T cells in healthy people across ages. Next came a second PCR, run for about 7 to 12 cycles, which used a sample-barcoded 5' primer along with a J-beta primer mix. TCRdb reprocessed the 5' RACE reads with MiXCR, giving one entry per CDR3 protein. The table shows roughly 2 million distinct CDR3 sequences, with just under 50% occurring only once. The source material was blood. The receptors originated from a woman in her thirties or forties in good health.

The rearrangement joins TRBV6-6 to TRBJ1-2; D gene unclear. The CDR3 runs 11 residues. Per the germline V gene, CDR1 is MNHNY and CDR2 is SVGAGI (reference sequence). Trimming stripped 6 bases from V and 8 bases from J, with 10 bases between. The CDR3 DNA reads as TGTGCCAGCAGCAACCGGGCCGGCTACACCTTC. This gives the protein CASSNRAGYTF.

The chain employs TRBV21-1 and TRBJ2-7; the table's D gene call, TRBD1, was not cross checked with the DNA. The end of the DNA fits TRBJ2-4 better, so the J call may be wrong. TRBV21-1 is labeled a pseudogene. This CDR3 region has 16 residues. The DNA of the CDR3 is TGTGCCAGCTCTGAGGGGGCAAGGGAAGCCAAAAACATTCAGTACTTC. Protein: CASSEGAREAKNIQYF.

CDR3 sequence (DNA): TGTGCCAGCAGTTTATTAGGGGAGAGGGGGGGAAGAGGCTACACCTTC. Protein: CASSLLGERGGRGYTF. The chain links TRBV27 to TRBJ1-2; TRBD1 might be the D (6 bases). V gave up 1 base and J gave up 8 bases, with 20 bases separating them. CDR3 size: 16 residues. In germline, CDR1 is MNHEY, CDR2 SMNVEV (reference sequence).

This clonotype occurred a few times. The V gene is TRBV7-6, the J gene TRBJ2-3, with D possibly matching TRBD2 (6 bases). This CDR3 is built from 16 residues. In germline, CDR1 is SGHVS, CDR2 FNYEAQ. V lost 5 bases to trimming and J lost 0 bases, with 15 bases between them. CDR3 amino acids: CASSTTGTSSTDTQYF. The CDR3 DNA reads as TGTGCCAGCAGCACAACCGGGACTTCTAGCACAGATACGCAGTATTTT.

J is TRBJ1-1 and V is TRBV29-1; 7 nucleotides match TRBD1. V trimming: 8 bases; J trimming: 1 base; junction bases outside the gene matches: 4. The CDR3 runs to 12 residues. The germline V gene encodes CDR1 SQVTM and CDR2 ANQGSEA. CDR3 loop: CSNQGGNTEAFF. For the CDR3, the DNA is TGCAGCAATCAGGGGGGGAACACTGAAGCTTTCTTT.

This clonotype came up a few times. The V gene is TRBV3-1, the J gene TRBJ2-6, with D maybe TRBD2 (6 bases). This CDR3 has 14 amino acids. V was shortened by 8 bases and J by 2 bases, with 10 bases between the two germline ends. Germline V gene lookup returns CDR1 LGHDT and CDR2 YNNKEL (reference sequence). In DNA, the CDR3 is TGTGCCAGCCGGGGGATTCCTGGGGCCAACGTCCTGACTTTC. Protein: CASRGIPGANVLTF.

This chain links TRBV7-9 with TRBJ2-7; tentatively, D is TRBD1 (7 bases). The tail of the sequence fits TRBJ2-4 better, so the J call may be wrong. The CDR3 is 16 amino acids. Germline V lookup: CDR1 SEHNR, CDR2 FQNEAQ (reference sequence). CDR3 sequence (DNA): TGTGCCAGCAGCTTAGCCGTGGGCAGGGGGGAAAACATTCAGTACTTC. This encodes CASSLAVGRGENIQYF.

This clonotype was observed a single time. The chain couples TRBV6-5 to TRBJ2-2, with D tentatively TRBD1 (6 bases). V lost 5 bases and J lost 1, with 11 bases in between. This CDR3 has 15 amino acids. Germline CDR1 and CDR2: MNHEY and SVGAGI. Here the CDR3 reads CASSRTGLNTGELFF. CDR3 coding DNA: TGTGCCAGCAGTCGCACAGGGCTGAACACCGGGGAGCTGTTTTTT.

In its sample, this clonotype was seen once. The chain carries TRBV27 and TRBJ1-6, with D perhaps matching TRBD1 (6 bases). V lost 5 bases and J 5 bases, leaving 19 bases between the germline ends. The CDR3 loop spans 17 amino acids. Germline V CDR1 and CDR2: MNHEY, SMNVEV (reference sequence). The CDR3 loop reads CASSRDRPTQNNSPLHF. The CDR3 DNA sequence: TGTGCCAGCAGTAGAGACAGGCCTACTCAGAATAATTCACCCCTCCACTTT.

This clonotype was seen only a few times. The chain combines TRBV9 with TRBJ2-3; D unclear. In germline, CDR1 is SGDLS, CDR2 YYNGEE. V was shortened by 1 base and J by 2 bases, with 11 bases between the two germline ends. The CDR3 is made up of 15 amino acids. The CDR3: CASSVSAVTTDTQYF. DNA of the CDR3: TGTGCCAGCAGCGTATCGGCGGTTACCACAGATACGCAGTATTTT.

The gene calls are TRBV20-1 and TRBJ2-1; the match to TRBD1 covers 8 bases. V was pared by 5 bases and J by 0 bases, with 6 bases of the junction left unmatched. Germline V lookup: CDR1 DFQATT, CDR2 SNEGSKA (reference sequence). The CDR3 covers 15 residues. The CDR3 here is CSAPTGASSYNEQFF. The CDR3 DNA reads as TGCAGTGCTCCGACAGGGGCCAGCTCCTACAATGAGCAGTTCTTC.

This clonotype was recorded once. The V call is TRBV12-3 or TRBV12-4, the J call TRBJ1-2; D ambiguous. V gave up 10 bases and J gave up 8 bases, with 14 bases separating them. CDR3 length: 11 residues. CDR3 amino acids: CATGDGWGYTF. The CDR3 nucleotides read TGTGCCACCGGGGATGGCTGGGGCTACACCTTC.

The V call is TRBV27, the J call TRBJ2-1; 8 nucleotides match TRBD2. Germline-derived CDR1 and CDR2 are MNHEY and SMNVEV (reference sequence). The CDR3 has 17 amino acids. Losses at the gene ends were 3 bases for V and 9 bases for J; bases not matched to a gene: 16. CDR3 bases: TGTGCCAGCAGTTTCGGTTTTTCGATTCGCGGGGGGACTGAGCAGTTCTTC. Amino acid sequence: CASSFGFSIRGGTEQFF.

This clonotype has more than one count but fewer than ten. V is TRBV5-1 and J is TRBJ2-1; tentative D call: TRBD2 (6 bases). This CDR3 has 16 amino acids. V gave up 0 bases and J gave up 6 bases, with 16 bases separating them. The germline CDR1 and CDR2 sequences are SGHRS and YFSETQ. The CDR3 DNA reads TGCGCCAGCAGCTTGGCCCTAGACGGGGGAGCCAATGAGCAGTTCTTC. Amino acid sequence: CASSLALDGGANEQFF.

A few counts support this clonotype. The rearrangement joins TRBV9 to TRBJ1-2; D is unclear. This CDR3 has 11 amino acids. V shed 3 bases and J shed 8 bases, with 8 bases lying between them. Germline assignment: CDR1 SGDLS and CDR2 YYNGEE. The CDR3 DNA reads TGTGCCAGCAGCGCCATTATGGGCTACACCTTC. Translation: CASSAIMGYTF. Looking up the rest from reference TRBV9 and TRBJ1-2 gives the full variable domain: DSGVTQTPKHLITATGQRVTLRCSPRSGDLSVYWYQQSLDQGLQFLIQYYNGEERAKGNILERFSAQQFPDLHSELNLSSLELGDSALYFCASSAIMGYTFGSGTRLTVV.

V is TRBV6-6 and J is TRBJ1-1; D might be TRBD1 (6 bases). Germline CDR1 is MNHNY and CDR2 is SVGAGI (reference sequence). The CDR3 covers 12 residues. V dropped 7 bases and J dropped 8 bases, with 14 bases sitting between them. The CDR3 DNA reads TGTGCCAGCACCCATTCTGGGACAGAAGCTTTCTTT. This encodes CASTHSGTEAFF.

This clonotype has just a few counts. This chain joins TRBV29-1 and TRBJ1-1; D possibly corresponds to TRBD1 (5 bases). CDR3 length equals 13 residues. Per the germline V gene, CDR1 is SQVTM and CDR2 is ANQGSEA. V dropped 4 bases and J dropped 0 bases, with 9 bases sitting between them. The CDR3 coding sequence is TGCAGCGTTGGGGACGGGATGAACACTGAAGCTTTCTTT. It codes for CSVGDGMNTEAFF.

Notes on this clonotype: Relative to the germline gene, one junction end is altered; a read error may explain this. The chain joins TRBV7-9 to TRBJ1-5, with D hard to call. Germline loops: CDR1 SEHNR, CDR2 FQNEAQ (reference sequence). CDR3 length: 13 amino acids. The CDR3 sequence: CANSLGSNQPQHF. CDR3 DNA sequence: TGTGCCAACAGCTTAGGGAGCAATCAGCCCCAGCATTTT.

CDR3 amino acids: CASSQDLLPNNEQFF. In DNA, the CDR3 is TGTGCCAGCAGCCAAGATTTACTCCCCAACAATGAGCAGTTCTTC. V and J are TRBV4-2 and TRBJ2-1; D is unclear. Trimming stripped 0 bases from V and 5 bases from J, with 11 bases between. CDR3 length: 15 amino acids. CDR1 LGHNA and CDR2 YNFKEQ come from the germline V gene.

This chain connects TRBV20-1 to TRBJ2-7; 11 nucleotides line up with TRBD1. The CDR3 runs 13 residues. After removal of 6 bases from V and 10 bases from J, the junction contained 11 bases not matched to a gene. The germline gives CDR1 DFQATT, CDR2 SNEGSKA (reference sequence). The CDR3 protein is CSAPPGQGVPQYF. CDR3 sequence (DNA): TGCAGTGCGCCACCGGGACAGGGGGTGCCCCAGTACTTC.

This clonotype was counted a few times. The rearrangement uses TRBV24-1 and TRBJ2-1, with TRBD1 matching 7 bases. This CDR3 has 15 amino acids. Germline CDR1 KGHDR, CDR2 SFDVKD. V lost 5 bases and J lost 5; bases outside the gene matches: 8. The DNA of the CDR3 is TGTGCCACCAGTGGGGAAGACAGGGCAGACAATGAGCAGTTCTTC. Translated: CATSGEDRADNEQFF.

This chain uses TRBV5-1 with TRBJ2-3; no definite D call. V lost 0 bases, J lost 2 bases, and 10 bases lay in between. The CDR3 is 15 residues long. Germline V gives CDR1 SGHRS, CDR2 YFSETQ. In DNA, the CDR3 is TGCGCCAGCAGCTTGGTTGTCCCAATCACAGATACGCAGTATTTT. Protein: CASSLVVPITDTQYF.

The V gene is TRBV6-1, the J gene TRBJ2-4, with D maybe TRBD1 (5 bases). TRBJ2-7 explains the end of the DNA better; the J call may be wrong. Germline V gene data show CDR1 as MNHNS and CDR2 as SASEGT. This CDR3 is 13 amino acids long. The CDR3, as DNA: TGTGCCAGCAGTCGGACAAGTACCTACGAGCAGTACTTC. Its translation is CASSRTSTYEQYF.

In its sample, this clonotype was seen a few times. The rearrangement joins TRBV9 to TRBJ1-2; D is uncertain. The V end was cut by 3 bases, the J end by 6 bases, with 12 bases between. The CDR3 spans 13 residues. Looked up from germline, CDR1 is SGDLS and CDR2 is YYNGEE. CDR3 DNA sequence: TGTGCCAGCAGCGGAAATGAATTAGATGGCTACACCTTC. It yields the protein CASSGNELDGYTF.